This TCR beta chain was documented in a study of blood T cell repertoires in COVID-19. The wider study: Specimens from acute and convalescent COVID-19 originated in the United States, Italy and Spain. From T cells, B-cell-depleted T cells, or PBMCs came the material, which was cDNA or gDNA.

Sequenced by immunoSEQ multiplex PCR; TCRdb stores in-frame clones only, minus some. The table shows roughly 220,000 clones, with roughly 80% occurring only once. Everyone who took part was 18 to 89 years old, and they came from roughly 25 US areas. Cohort placement rested on clinical history that participants reported themselves. J was trimmed by 4 bases and V by 4 bases; bases with no gene match: 1. This CDR3 region has 13 residues. CDR1 is SNHLY, CDR2 FYNNEI, per germline. Sample: PBMCs or T cells enriched from blood (not recorded which). The rearrangement joins TRBV2 to TRBJ1-2, with 9 positions matching TRBD1. The TCR originated in a woman between 40 and 50 years old with acute COVID-19. CDR3 residues: CASSADRGYGYTF. The CDR3, as DNA: TGTGCCAGCAGTGCGGACAGGGGCTATGGCTACACCTTC.